What follows is one T cell receptor (beta chain) and its context. Its antigen is undetermined. CDR3 length: 14 amino acids. The germline gives CDR1 MDHEN, CDR2 SYDVKM. Deletions cut 5 bases from V and 0 bases from J, with 10 bases between. The data are from a study of OX40 agonist ivuxolimab in advanced cancers. Study summary: A mean age of approximately 64 years, range roughly 20 to 79, was recorded, and 70% to 85% were male. Study-wide results and limits: Expansion of clones was among the lowest in partial responders at 0.1-3.0 mg/kg. Averaged across samples, CD8+ T cells carried more expanded clones than CD4+ did.

Using immunoSEQ multiplex PCR, the repertoire was profiled, and TCRdb retains in-frame clones only, with some absent. Of fewer than 100,000 clones listed, approximately 88% are singletons. This sequence joins TRBV28 and TRBJ2-5, with D hard to call. The clonotype was recovered from an adult with an advanced solid tumor such as melanoma, head and neck, liver or kidney cancer. This material consisted of CD4+ or CD8+ T cells sorted from blood, taken in a trial of the OX40 agonist ivuxolimab. The CDR3 region has the DNA TGTGCCAGCAGTCCCGTGTCCCACCAAGAGACCCAGTACTTC. This sequence encodes CASSPVSHQETQYF.